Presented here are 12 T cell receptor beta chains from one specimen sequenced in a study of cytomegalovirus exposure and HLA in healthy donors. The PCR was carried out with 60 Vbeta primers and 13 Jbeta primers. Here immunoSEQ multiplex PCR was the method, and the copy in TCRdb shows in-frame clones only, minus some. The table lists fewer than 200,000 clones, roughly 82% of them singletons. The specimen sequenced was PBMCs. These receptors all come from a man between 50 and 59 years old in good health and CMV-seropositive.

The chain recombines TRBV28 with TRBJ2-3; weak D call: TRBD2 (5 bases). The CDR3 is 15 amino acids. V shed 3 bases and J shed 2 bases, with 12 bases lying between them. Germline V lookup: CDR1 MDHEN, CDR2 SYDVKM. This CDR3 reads CASSFPEEYTDTQYF. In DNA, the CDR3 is TGTGCCAGCAGTTTCCCGGAGGAGTACACAGATACGCAGTATTTT.

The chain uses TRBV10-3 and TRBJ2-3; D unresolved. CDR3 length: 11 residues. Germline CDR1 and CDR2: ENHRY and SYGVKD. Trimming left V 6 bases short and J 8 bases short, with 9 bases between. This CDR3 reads CAISPDGTQYF. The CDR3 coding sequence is TGTGCCATCAGCCCAGATGGTACGCAGTATTTT.

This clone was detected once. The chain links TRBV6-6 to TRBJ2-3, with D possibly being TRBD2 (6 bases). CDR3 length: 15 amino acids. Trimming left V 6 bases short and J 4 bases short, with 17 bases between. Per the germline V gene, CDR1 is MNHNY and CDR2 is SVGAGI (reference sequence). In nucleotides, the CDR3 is TGTGCCAGCAGCCCAAGGGACTCAAGTGCAGATACGCAGTATTTT. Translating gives CASSPRDSSADTQYF.

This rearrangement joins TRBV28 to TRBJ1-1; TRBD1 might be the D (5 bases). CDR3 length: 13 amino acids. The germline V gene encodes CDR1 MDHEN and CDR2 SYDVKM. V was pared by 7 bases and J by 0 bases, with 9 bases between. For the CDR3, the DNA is TGTGCCAGCAATAGGGGAATGAACACTGAAGCTTTCTTT. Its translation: CASNRGMNTEAFF.

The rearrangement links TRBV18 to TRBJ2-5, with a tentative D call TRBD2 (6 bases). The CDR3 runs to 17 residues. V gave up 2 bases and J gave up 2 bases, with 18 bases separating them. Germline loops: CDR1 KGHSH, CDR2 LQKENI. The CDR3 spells CASSPSGSGRKQETQYF. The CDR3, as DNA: TGTGCCAGCTCACCATCGGGCAGCGGGCGGAAGCAAGAGACCCAGTACTTC.

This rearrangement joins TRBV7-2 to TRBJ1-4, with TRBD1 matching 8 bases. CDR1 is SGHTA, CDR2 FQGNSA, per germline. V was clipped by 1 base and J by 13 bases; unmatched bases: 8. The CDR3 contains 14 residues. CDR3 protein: CASSLGQGAAGLFF. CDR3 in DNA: TGTGCCAGCAGCTTAGGGCAGGGGGCCGCCGGACTGTTTTTT.

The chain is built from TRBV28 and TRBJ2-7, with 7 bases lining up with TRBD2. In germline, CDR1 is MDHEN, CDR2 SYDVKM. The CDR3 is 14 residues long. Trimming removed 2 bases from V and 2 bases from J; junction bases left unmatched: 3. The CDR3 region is CASSLRGRAYEQYF. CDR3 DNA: TGTGCCAGCAGTTTACGGGGGAGGGCCTACGAGCAGTACTTC.

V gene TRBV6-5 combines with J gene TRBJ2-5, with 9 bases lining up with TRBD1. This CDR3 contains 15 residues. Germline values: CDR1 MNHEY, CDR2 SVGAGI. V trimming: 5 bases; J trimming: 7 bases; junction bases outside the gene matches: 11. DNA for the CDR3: TGTGCCAGCAGTCCCGGGACAGGGACTACCGGGACCCAGTACTTC. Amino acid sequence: CASSPGTGTTGTQYF.

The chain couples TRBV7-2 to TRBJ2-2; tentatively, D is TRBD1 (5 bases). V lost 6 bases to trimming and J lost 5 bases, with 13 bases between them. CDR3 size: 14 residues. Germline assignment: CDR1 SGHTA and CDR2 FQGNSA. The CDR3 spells CASRLTQGTGELFF. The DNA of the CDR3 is TGTGCCAGCAGACTGACGCAGGGTACCGGGGAGCTGTTTTTT.

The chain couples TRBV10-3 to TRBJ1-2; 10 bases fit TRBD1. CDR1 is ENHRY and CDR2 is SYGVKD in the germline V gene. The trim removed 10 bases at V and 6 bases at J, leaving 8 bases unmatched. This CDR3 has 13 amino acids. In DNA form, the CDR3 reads TGTGCCACCCGCTTGGGGACAGGGGATGGCTACACCTTC. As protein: CATRLGTGDGYTF.

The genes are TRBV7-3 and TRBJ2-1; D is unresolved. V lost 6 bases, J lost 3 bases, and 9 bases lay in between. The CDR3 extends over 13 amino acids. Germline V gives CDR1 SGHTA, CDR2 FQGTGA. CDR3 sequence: CASSSDNYNEQFF. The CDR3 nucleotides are TGTGCCAGCAGTTCCGACAACTACAATGAGCAGTTCTTC.

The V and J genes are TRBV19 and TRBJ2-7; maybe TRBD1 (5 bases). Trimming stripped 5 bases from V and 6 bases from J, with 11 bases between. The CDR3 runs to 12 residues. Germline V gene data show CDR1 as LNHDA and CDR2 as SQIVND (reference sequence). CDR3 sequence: CASSSGFSEQYF. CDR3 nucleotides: TGTGCCAGTAGTTCAGGGTTTAGCGAGCAGTACTTC.